These 14 T cell receptor delta chains originate from one sample sequenced in a study of γδ T cells in repeated Plasmodium falciparum infection. Gammadelta T cells were flow-sorted from PBMC into Vgamma9/Vdelta2+ and Vdelta2-negative populations for bulk analysis. TCRdb re-analyzed the multiplex PCR reads via CATT. The sample lists roughly 93,000 delta-chain clones, about 1.5% seen once, with just under 9% in the top ten. The sample taken for sequencing was gamma-delta T cells from blood. Receptor source: a pool of human donors (malaria-infected and uninfected, not separated).

In the case of this clone: With only one base between it and a far larger clone, this is likely a read error. The sample has other DNA sequences that encode this CDR3 too. A V gene of TRDV1 was called, but no J gene was assigned; TRDD3 is taken as the D call from the table, unchecked against the DNA. The CDR3 consists of 23 residues. The germline CDR1 and CDR2 sequences are TSWWSYY and QGS. In DNA, the CDR3 is TGTGCTCTTGGCGCGACGCGGATTTCCCCCGTACTGGGGGATAGATTTGGCACCGATAAGCTCATCTTT. Its protein product is CALGATRISPVLGDRFGTDKLIF.

Note on this clone: TCRdb records a much larger clone's protein for this DNA, with a difference at residue 9 that likely arises from a read error; the protein given is the translation of the DNA. J gene calling gave no result, while the V gene is TRDV1; the D call TRDD3 from the table was never checked on the DNA. The CDR3 runs to 23 residues. Germline V gene sequence: CDR1 TSWWSYY, CDR2 QGS. The CDR3 protein is CALGELLARGVGDTSLYTDKLIF. DNA of the CDR3: TGTGCTCTTGGGGAACTATTGGCCCGCGGGGTGGGGGATACAAGCCTGTACACCGATAAGCTCATCTTT.

There are a few counts of this clone. Only one base separates this from a far larger clonotype, so it likely reflects a read error. This same CDR3 is encoded by further DNA sequences in the sample. The chain combines TRDV1 with TRDJ1; 9 nucleotides agree with TRDD3. TCRdb does not report a J gene; here it was assigned by matching the DNA to germline references. The CDR3 length is 21 residues. Unmatched junction bases numbered 19, after V lost 2 bases and J lost 0 bases. The germline gives CDR1 TSWWSYY, CDR2 QGS. CDR3 sequence: CALGENEGPLGETLYTDKLIF. The CDR3 nucleotides are TGTGCTCTTGGGGAAAACGAGGGCCCACTGGGGGAGACCCTCTACACCGATAAACTCATCTTT.

Notes on this clone: This DNA's translation and the protein TCRdb lists, from a much larger clone, do not match at residue 16, likely due to a read error; the protein shown is translated from the DNA. The chain carries TRDV2 and TRDJ3; 12 nucleotides match TRDD3. Assignment of the J gene here rests on matching the DNA to germline, because TCRdb gives none. CDR3 length: 22 residues. From germline, CDR1 is GEAIGNYY and CDR2 EKD. In DNA form, the CDR3 reads TGTGCCTGTGACACCGTTTACTGGGGGATACACCCCCTCTCCTGGGGCACCCGACAGATGTTTTTC. It translates to CACDTVYWGIHPLSWGTRQMFF.

A few counts support this clone. TCRdb's entry gives the protein of a much larger clone, which mismatches this DNA's translation at residue 13, likely from a read error; the protein reported here is translated from the DNA. This sequence joins TRDV2 and TRDJ3, with TRDD3 identical over 10 bases. Because TCRdb records no J gene, it was assigned here through a match of the DNA to germline. J gave up 2 bases and V 3 bases, and 15 bases lay outside the gene matches. Germline assignment: CDR1 GEAIGNYY and CDR2 EKD. This CDR3 is built from 21 residues. CDR3 protein: CACDSPYWGIPNPWDTRQMFF. The CDR3 DNA is TGTGCCTGTGACTCGCCCTACTGGGGGATTCCTAACCCCTGGGACACCCGACAGATGTTTTTC.

On this clone: TCRdb assigns this DNA the protein of a much larger clone, which departs from its translation at residue 10; this likely reflects a read error, and the protein shown comes from translating the DNA. V gene TRAV38-2/DV8 combines with J gene TRDJ1; TRDD3 matches 7 bases. Since TCRdb gives no J gene, matching the DNA to germline was used here to assign it. Germline lookup yields CDR1 TSESDYY and CDR2 QEAYKQQN. Unmatched junction bases numbered 19, after V lost 4 bases and J lost 4 bases. This CDR3 comprises 18 residues. CDR3 loop: CAYRGWIWGVRPGDKLIF. The CDR3 DNA reads TGTGCTTATAGGGGGTGGATCTGGGGGGTACGTCCTGGCGATAAACTCATCTTT.

A word on this clone: It is likely a read error: a sequence one base away is far more abundant. Other nucleotide sequences in the sample specify the same CDR3. The chain employs TRDV2 and TRDJ1, with D unclear. V shed 0 bases and J shed 5 bases, with 12 bases lying between them. The length of the CDR3 is 14 residues. The V gene's germline CDR1 is GEAIGNYY and CDR2 EKD. The CDR3 sequence is CACDTAGRRDKLIF. Here the CDR3 DNA reads TGTGCCTGTGACACCGCAGGACGGAGGGATAAACTCATCTTT.

Note on this clone: The protein held in TCRdb is that of a much larger clone and does not match this DNA's translation at residue 12, likely because of a read error; the protein shown is translated from the DNA. J is TRDJ1 and V is TRDV3; D is unresolved. The CDR3 has 19 residues. V lost 1 base to trimming and J lost 0 bases, with 27 bases between them. Germline values: CDR1 TVYSNPD, CDR2 GDNSRS (reference sequence). CDR3 amino acids: CAFTARSNGGLVYTDKLIF. CDR3 sequence (DNA): TGTGCCTTTACAGCTCGGTCCAACGGAGGGTTGGTCTACACCGATAAACTCATCTTT.

The table lists this clone with many counts. The rearrangement links TRDV1 to TRDJ1; 10 bases agree with TRDD3. The CDR3 length is 17 residues. After removal of 4 bases from V and 5 bases from J, the junction contained 13 bases not matched to a gene. Germline-derived CDR1 and CDR2 are TSWWSYY and QGS. The CDR3 reads CALGVRTIRGIRDKLIF. The CDR3 bases are TGTGCTCTTGGGGTCCGGACGATCCGGGGGATACGAGATAAACTCATCTTT.

This clone was counted a few times. The protein in TCRdb stems from a much larger clone and differs at residue 7 from this DNA's translation, likely a read error; here the protein is translated from the DNA. This chain joins TRDV1 and TRDJ1; a possible D gene is TRDD3 (5 bases). CDR1 is TSWWSYY, CDR2 QGS, per germline. The CDR3 is 15 amino acids. The ends were cut back, 3 bases at V and 2 bases at J, with 13 bases in the middle. For the CDR3, the DNA is TGTGCTCTTGGGGATAACCACGGGGAAACCGATAAACTCATCTTT. Amino acid sequence: CALGDNHGETDKLIF.

This clone has more than one count but fewer than ten. The protein in TCRdb stems from a much larger clone and differs at residue 14 from this DNA's translation, likely a read error; here the protein is translated from the DNA. This rearrangement joins TRDV1 to TRDJ1; D is uncertain. The J gene was missing in TCRdb and was found by matching the end of the DNA to germline. The germline gives CDR1 TSWWSYY, CDR2 QGS. CDR3 length equals 17 residues. The CDR3 loop is CALGEGTRSPSSDELIF. DNA for the CDR3: TGTGCTCTTGGGGAAGGAACAAGGAGCCCGTCCTCCGATGAACTCATCTTT.

This clone showed up just a few times. TCRdb has a much larger clone's protein, which differs at residue 12 from the translation of this DNA, likely because of a read error; what is shown is the protein translated from the DNA. The chain recombines TRDV2 with TRDJ1, with 10 bases fitting TRDD3. TCRdb does not report a J gene; here it was assigned by matching the DNA to germline references. The J segment lost 0 bases and the V segment lost 0 bases, leaving 9 bases of the junction unmatched. CDR3 length: 18 residues. CDR1 is GEAIGNYY, CDR2 EKD, per germline. CDR3 loop: CACDTSTGGSLHTDKLIF. DNA of the CDR3: TGTGCCTGTGACACCTCCACTGGGGGATCACTGCACACCGATAAACTCATCTTT.

This clone has more than one count but fewer than ten. A far bigger clonotype differs at one base, so this is likely a read error. The sample holds other DNA sequences that translate to the same CDR3. For the V gene the call is TRDV1; the J gene has no call; the table gives TRDD3 as D, unverified against the DNA. The CDR3 has 20 amino acids. Looked up from germline, CDR1 is TSWWSYY and CDR2 is QGS. CDR3 nucleotides: TGTGCTCTTGGGCCTATGTCTACTTACTGGGGGATACTGTTCACCGATAAACTCATCTTC. Translated, it gives CALGPMSTYWGILFTDKLIF.

Details on this clone: One base separates it from a far larger clone, so it is likely a read error. The same CDR3 can be traced to other DNA sequences in this sample. V is TRDV2 and J is TRDJ1, with D tentatively TRDD3 (5 bases). The J gene is not listed in TCRdb, so it was assigned here from a DNA match to germline. CDR3 length equals 17 residues. Germline CDR1 reads GEAIGNYY; CDR2 reads EKD. The CDR3 sequence: CACDRLGVGWDTDKLIF. In nucleotides, the CDR3 is TGTGCCTGTGATCGCCTTGGGGTGGGGTGGGACACTGATAAACTCATCTTT.